This section outlines one T cell receptor beta chain sequence together with its context. Antigen unknown. At one end, the junction sequence differs from germline, possibly due to a read error. These data originate in a study of molecular identifiers for immune sequencing clone quantification. Study at large: Sequencing covered four of five parts into which replicate RNA from around 20,000 or 100,000 naive CD8 cells was split.

It was with previously described methods and listed TCR primers that bulk TCR libraries were made. TCRdb re-called the PCR reads through MiXCR, storing one row per CDR3 protein. This table holds hundreds of thousands of distinct CDR3 sequences, about 23% found once. Germline CDR1 is LGHDT and CDR2 is YNNKEL (reference sequence). The CDR3 runs 16 residues. Sorted naive CD8 T cells were those defined as CD8+CD4-CCR7+CD45RA+. Study-wide findings and caveats: Under 1% of molecules in naive cells, but over 99% of effector molecules, belonged to clones above 20 RNA copies.

The V gene is TRBV3-1, the J gene TRBJ2-6; TRBD2 is a possible D gene (7 bases). The receptor was isolated from a human donor in good health. Some libraries in this study had Jurkat cell RNA spiked in. The source material was naive CD8+ T cells from blood, with Jurkat cell RNA spiked in. The sample's subset: FACS-sorted CD8+CD4-CCR7+CD45RA+ naive T cells. The CDR3 reads CASSHPTDGGANVLPF. The DNA for the CDR3 is TGTGCCAGCAGCCATCCCACGGATGGGGGGGCCAACGTCCTGCCTTTC.